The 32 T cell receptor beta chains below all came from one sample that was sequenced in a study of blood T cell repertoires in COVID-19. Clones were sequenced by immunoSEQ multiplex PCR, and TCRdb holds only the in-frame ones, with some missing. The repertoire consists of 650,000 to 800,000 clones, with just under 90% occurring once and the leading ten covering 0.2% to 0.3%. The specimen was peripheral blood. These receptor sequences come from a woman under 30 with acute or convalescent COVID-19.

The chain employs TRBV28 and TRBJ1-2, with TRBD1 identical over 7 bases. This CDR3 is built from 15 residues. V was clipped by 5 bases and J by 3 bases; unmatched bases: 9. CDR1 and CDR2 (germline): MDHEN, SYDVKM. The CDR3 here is CASSQRLTGDYGYTF. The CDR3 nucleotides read TGTGCCAGCAGTCAACGCCTCACAGGGGACTATGGCTACACCTTC.

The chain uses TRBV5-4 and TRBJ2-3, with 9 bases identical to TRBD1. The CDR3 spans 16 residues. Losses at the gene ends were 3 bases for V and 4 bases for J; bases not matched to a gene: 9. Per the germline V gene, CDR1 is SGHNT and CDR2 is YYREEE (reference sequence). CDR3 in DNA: TGTGCCAGCAGCTGGGGTGGGACAGGGAAAGCAGATACGCAGTATTTT. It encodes CASSWGGTGKADTQYF.

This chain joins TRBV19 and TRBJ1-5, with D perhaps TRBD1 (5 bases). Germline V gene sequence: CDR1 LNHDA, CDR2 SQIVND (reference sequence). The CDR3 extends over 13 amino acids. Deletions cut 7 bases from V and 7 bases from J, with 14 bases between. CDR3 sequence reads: CASIQGINQPQHF. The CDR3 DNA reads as TGTGCCAGTATCCAGGGAATCAACCAGCCCCAGCATTTT.

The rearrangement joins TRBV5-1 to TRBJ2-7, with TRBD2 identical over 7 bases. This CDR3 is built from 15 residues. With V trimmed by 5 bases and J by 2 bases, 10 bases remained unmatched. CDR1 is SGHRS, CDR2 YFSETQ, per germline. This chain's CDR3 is CASRKGDYQTYEQYF. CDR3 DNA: TGCGCCAGCAGAAAAGGGGACTACCAAACCTACGAGCAGTACTTC. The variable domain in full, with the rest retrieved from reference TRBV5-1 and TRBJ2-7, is KAGVTQTPRYLIKTRGQQVTLSCSPISGHRSVSWYQQTPGQGLQFLFEYFSETQRNKGNFPGRFSGRQFSNSRSEMNVSTLELGDSALYLCASRKGDYQTYEQYFGPGTRLTVT.

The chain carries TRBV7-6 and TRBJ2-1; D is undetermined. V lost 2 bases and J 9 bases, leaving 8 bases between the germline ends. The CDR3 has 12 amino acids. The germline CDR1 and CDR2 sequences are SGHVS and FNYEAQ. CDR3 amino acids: CASSLSGAEQFF. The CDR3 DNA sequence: TGTGCCAGCAGCTTATCAGGCGCTGAGCAGTTCTTC.

The CDR3 nucleotides are TGTGCCAGCACCCTGGCCAGTGAAGCTTTCTTT. Protein: CASTLASEAFF. This chain uses TRBV2 with TRBJ1-1, with D unresolved. V lost 7 bases and J 7 bases, leaving 10 bases between the germline ends. The germline V gene has CDR1 SNHLY and CDR2 FYNNEI. This CDR3 spans 11 amino acids.

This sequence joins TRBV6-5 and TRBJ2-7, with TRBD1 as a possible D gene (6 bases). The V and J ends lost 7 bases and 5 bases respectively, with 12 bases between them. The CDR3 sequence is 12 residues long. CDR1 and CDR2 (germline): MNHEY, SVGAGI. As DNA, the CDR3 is TGTGCCAGCACTCAAACAGGGAACGAGCAGTACTTC. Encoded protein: CASTQTGNEQYF.

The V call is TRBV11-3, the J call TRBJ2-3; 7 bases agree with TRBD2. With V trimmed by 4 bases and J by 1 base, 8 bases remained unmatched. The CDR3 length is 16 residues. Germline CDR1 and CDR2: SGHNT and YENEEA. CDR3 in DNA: TGTGCCAGCAGCTGGGGAGCGGGGAAGGGCACAGATACGCAGTATTTT. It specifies CASSWGAGKGTDTQYF.

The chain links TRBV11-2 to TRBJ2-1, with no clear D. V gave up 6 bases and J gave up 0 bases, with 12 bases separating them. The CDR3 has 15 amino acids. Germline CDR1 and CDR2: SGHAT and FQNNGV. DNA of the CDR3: TGTGCCAGCAGTTTCATAAGGAGCTCCTACAATGAGCAGTTCTTC. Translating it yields CASSFIRSSYNEQFF.

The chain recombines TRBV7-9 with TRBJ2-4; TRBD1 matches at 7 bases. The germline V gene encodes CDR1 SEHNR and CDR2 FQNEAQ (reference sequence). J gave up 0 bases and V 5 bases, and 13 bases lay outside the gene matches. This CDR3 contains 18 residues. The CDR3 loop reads CASSGRDRSPGAKNIQYF. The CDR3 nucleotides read TGTGCCAGCAGCGGACGGGACAGATCCCCAGGAGCCAAAAACATTCAGTACTTC.

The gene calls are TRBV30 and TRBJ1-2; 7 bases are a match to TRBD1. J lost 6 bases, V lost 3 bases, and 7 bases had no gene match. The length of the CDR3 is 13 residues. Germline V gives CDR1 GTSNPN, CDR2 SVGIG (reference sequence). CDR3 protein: CAWRPNRGNGYTF. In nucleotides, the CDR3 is TGTGCCTGGAGGCCGAACAGGGGTAATGGCTACACCTTC.

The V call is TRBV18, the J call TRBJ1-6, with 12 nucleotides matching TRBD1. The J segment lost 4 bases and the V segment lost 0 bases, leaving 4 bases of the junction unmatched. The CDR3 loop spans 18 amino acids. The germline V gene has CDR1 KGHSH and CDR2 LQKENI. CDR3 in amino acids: CASSPPGTGGAYNSPLHF. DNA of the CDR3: TGTGCCAGCTCACCACCGGGGACAGGGGGCGCGTATAATTCACCCCTCCACTTT.

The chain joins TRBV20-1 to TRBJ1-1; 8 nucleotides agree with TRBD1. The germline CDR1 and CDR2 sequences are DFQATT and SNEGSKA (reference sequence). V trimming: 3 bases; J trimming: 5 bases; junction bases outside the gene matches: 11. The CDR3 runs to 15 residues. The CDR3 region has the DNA TGCAGTGCTAGTAATCCAGGGGGCGCTGGGACTGAAGCTTTCTTT. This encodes CSASNPGGAGTEAFF.

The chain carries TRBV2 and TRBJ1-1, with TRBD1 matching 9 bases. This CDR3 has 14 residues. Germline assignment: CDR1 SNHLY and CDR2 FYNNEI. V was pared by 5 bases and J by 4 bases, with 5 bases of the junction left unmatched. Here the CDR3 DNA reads TGTGCCAGCAGTATCCACAGGGGGCGCACTGAAGCTTTCTTT. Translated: CASSIHRGRTEAFF.

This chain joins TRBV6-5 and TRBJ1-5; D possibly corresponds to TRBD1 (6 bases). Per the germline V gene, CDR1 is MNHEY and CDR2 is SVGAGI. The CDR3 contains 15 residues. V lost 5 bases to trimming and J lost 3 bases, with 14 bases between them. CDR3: CASSLDYRVNQPQHF. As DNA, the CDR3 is TGTGCCAGCAGTCTAGACTACAGGGTCAATCAGCCCCAGCATTTT.

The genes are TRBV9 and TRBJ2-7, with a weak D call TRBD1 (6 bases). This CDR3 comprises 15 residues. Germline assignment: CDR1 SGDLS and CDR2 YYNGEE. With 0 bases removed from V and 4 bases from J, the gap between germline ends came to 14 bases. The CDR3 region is CASSVAGTSGYEQYF. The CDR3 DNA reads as TGTGCCAGCAGCGTAGCAGGGACATCCGGGTACGAGCAGTACTTC. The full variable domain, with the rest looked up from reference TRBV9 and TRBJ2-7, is DSGVTQTPKHLITATGQRVTLRCSPRSGDLSVYWYQQSLDQGLQFLIQYYNGEERAKGNILERFSAQQFPDLHSELNLSSLELGDSALYFCASSVAGTSGYEQYFGPGTRLTVT.

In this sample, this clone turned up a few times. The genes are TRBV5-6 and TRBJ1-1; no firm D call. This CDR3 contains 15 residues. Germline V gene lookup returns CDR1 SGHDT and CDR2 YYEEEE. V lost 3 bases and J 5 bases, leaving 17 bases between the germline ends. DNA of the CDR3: TGTGCCAGCAGCTCCCGAACGTTGAGGGCGACTGAAGCTTTCTTT. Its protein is CASSSRTLRATEAFF.

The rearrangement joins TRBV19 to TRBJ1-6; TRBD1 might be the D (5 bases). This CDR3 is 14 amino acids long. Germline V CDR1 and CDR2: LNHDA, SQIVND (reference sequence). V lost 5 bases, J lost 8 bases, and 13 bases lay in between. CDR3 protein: CASSQGANYSPLHF. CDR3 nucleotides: TGTGCCAGTAGTCAAGGGGCCAACTATTCACCCCTCCACTTT.

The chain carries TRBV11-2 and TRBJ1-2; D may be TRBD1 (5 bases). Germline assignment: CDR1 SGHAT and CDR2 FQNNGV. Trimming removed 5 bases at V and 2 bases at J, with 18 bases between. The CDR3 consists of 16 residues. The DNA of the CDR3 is TGTGCCAGCAGCAAGGTTCAGGGAAATCTCAACTATGGCTACACCTTC. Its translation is CASSKVQGNLNYGYTF.

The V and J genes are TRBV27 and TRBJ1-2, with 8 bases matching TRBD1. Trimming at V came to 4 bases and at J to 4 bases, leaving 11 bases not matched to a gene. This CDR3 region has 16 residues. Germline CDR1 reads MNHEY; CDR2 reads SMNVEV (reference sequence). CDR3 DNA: TGTGCCAGCAGTTCATCCCGGGACAGGCTCCTCTATGGCTACACCTTC. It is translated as CASSSSRDRLLYGYTF.

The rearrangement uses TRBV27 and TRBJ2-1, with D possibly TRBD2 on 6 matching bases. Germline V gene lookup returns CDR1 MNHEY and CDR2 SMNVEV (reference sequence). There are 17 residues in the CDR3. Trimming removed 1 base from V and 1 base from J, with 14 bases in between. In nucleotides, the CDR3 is TGTGCCAGCAGTTTATGGGCCCTCGGGGGTTCCTACAATGAGCAGTTCTTC. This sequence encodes CASSLWALGGSYNEQFF.

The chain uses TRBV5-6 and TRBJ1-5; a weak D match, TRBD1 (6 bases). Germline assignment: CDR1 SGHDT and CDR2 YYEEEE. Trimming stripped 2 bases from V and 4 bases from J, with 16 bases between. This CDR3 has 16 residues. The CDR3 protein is CASSLGGGPGNQPQHF. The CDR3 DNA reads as TGTGCCAGCAGCTTAGGTGGGGGCCCAGGGAATCAGCCCCAGCATTTT.

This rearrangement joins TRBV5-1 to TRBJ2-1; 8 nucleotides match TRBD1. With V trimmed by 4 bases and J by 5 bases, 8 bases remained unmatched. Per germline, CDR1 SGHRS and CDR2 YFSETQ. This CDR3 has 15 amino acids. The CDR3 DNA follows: TGCGCCAGCAGCGGGGCGGACAGGGCCAACAATGAGCAGTTCTTC. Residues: CASSGADRANNEQFF.

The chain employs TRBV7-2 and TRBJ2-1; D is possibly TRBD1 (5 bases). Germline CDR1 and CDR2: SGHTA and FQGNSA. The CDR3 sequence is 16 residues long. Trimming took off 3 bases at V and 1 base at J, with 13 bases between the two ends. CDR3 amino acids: CASSFITGTSYNEQFF. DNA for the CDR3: TGTGCCAGCAGCTTCATCACAGGAACTTCCTACAATGAGCAGTTCTTC.

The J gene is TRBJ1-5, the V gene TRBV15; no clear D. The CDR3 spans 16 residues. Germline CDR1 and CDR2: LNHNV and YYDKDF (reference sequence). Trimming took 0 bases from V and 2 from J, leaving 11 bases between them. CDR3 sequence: CATSRDHVRGNQPQHF. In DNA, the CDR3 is TGTGCCACCAGCAGAGACCATGTACGAGGCAATCAGCCCCAGCATTTT.

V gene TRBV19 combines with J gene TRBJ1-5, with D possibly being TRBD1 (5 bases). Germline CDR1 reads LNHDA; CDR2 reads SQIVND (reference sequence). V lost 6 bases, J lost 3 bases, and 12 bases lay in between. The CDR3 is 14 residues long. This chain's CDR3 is CASRAQGNNQPQHF. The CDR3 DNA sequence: TGTGCCAGTAGGGCCCAGGGCAACAATCAGCCCCAGCATTTT. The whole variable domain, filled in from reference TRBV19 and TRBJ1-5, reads DGGITQSPKYLFRKEGQNVTLSCEQNLNHDAMYWYRQDPGQGLRLIYYSQIVNDFQKGDIAEGYSVSREKKESFPLTVTSAQKNPTAFYLCASRAQGNNQPQHFGDGTRLSIL.

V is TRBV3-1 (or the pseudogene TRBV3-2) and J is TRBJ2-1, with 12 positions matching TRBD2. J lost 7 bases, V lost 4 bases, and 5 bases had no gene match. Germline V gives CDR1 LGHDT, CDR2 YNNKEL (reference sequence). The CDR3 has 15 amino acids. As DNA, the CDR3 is TGTGCCAGCAGCCGAATACTAGCGGGGGGTAATGAGCAGTTCTTC. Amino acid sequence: CASSRILAGGNEQFF.

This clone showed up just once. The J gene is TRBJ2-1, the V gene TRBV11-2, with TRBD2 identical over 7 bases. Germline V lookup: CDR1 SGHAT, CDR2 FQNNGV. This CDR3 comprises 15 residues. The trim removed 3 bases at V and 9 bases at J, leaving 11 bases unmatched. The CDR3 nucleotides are TGTGCCAGCAGCTTTGGGAGGGGACCGTCCCTTGAGCAGTTCTTC. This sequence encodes CASSFGRGPSLEQFF.

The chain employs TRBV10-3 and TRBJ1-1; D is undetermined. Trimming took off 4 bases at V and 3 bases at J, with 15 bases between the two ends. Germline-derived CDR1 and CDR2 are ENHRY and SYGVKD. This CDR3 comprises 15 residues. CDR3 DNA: TGTGCCATCAGTGCTGGAGGCCCCTGGGACACTGAAGCTTTCTTT. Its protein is CAISAGGPWDTEAFF.

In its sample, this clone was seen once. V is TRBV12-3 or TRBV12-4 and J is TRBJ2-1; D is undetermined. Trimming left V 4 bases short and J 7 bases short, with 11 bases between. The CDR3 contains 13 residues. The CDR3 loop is CASSSILGNEQFF. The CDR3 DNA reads TGTGCCAGCAGTTCTATCCTAGGAAATGAGCAGTTCTTC.

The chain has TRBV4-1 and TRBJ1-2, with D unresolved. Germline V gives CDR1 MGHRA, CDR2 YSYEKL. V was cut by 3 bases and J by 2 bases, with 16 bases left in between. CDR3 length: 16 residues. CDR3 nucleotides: TGCGCCAGCAGCCAGAGGTTTGGAGAGGGCAACTATGGCTACACCTTC. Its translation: CASSQRFGEGNYGYTF.

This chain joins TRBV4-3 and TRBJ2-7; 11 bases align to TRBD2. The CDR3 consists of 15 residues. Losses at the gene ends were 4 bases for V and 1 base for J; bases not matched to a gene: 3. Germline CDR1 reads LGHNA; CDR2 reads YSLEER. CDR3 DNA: TGCGCCAGCAGCCCGAGACTAGCGGGGTCCTACGAGCAGTACTTC. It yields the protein CASSPRLAGSYEQYF.